One sample yielded the 7 T cell receptor beta chains listed below, sequenced in a study of OX40 agonist ivuxolimab in advanced cancers. Method: immunoSEQ multiplex PCR; TCRdb's copy keeps in-frame clones and lacks some. The data contain fewer than 12,000 clones, around 79% of them singletons. The source material was CD4+ or CD8+ T cells sorted from blood, sampled in a trial of the OX40 agonist ivuxolimab. These receptors were obtained from an adult with an advanced solid tumor such as melanoma, head and neck, liver or kidney cancer.

This clone was recorded only once. J is TRBJ2-2 and V is TRBV29-1, with D maybe TRBD2 (5 bases). Trimming stripped 5 bases from V and 6 bases from J, with 7 bases between. Germline assignment: CDR1 SQVTM and CDR2 ANQGSEA. There are 11 residues in the CDR3. CDR3 protein: CSVISAGELFF. CDR3 sequence (DNA): TGCAGCGTTATTAGCGCCGGGGAGCTGTTTTTT.

The gene calls are TRBV13 and TRBJ2-1, with 8 bases identical to TRBD2. CDR3 length: 14 residues. The trim removed 2 bases at V and 8 bases at J, leaving 5 bases unmatched. Germline CDR1 PRHDT, CDR2 FYEKMQ (reference sequence). In nucleotides, the CDR3 is TGTGCCAGCAGCTTACCAGCGGGGGACGATGAGCAGTTCTTC. Translating it yields CASSLPAGDDEQFF.

V and J are TRBV6-5 and TRBJ2-1; either TRBD1 or TRBD2 may supply D (5 bases each). CDR1 and CDR2 from the germline V gene are MNHEY and SVGAGI. Between the trimmed V and J ends, which lost 0 bases and 8 bases, there was a span of 14 bases. The CDR3 covers 15 residues. The CDR3 is CASSYSAGALDEQFF. The CDR3 DNA reads TGTGCCAGCAGTTACTCCGCCGGGGCGTTAGATGAGCAGTTCTTC.

The chain couples TRBV27 to TRBJ2-5; D perhaps matches TRBD2 (5 bases). Gene TRBJ2-7 matches the end of the DNA better, so the J call may be wrong. The CDR3 runs to 14 residues. CDR1 and CDR2 (germline): MNHEY, SMNVEV (reference sequence). The CDR3 DNA is TGTGCCAGCAGTTTAAGTCGGGGTTTCGACGAGCAGTACTTC. It specifies CASSLSRGFDEQYF.

The rearrangement uses TRBV2 and TRBJ1-1; a possible D gene is TRBD1 (6 bases). CDR1 and CDR2 (germline): SNHLY, FYNNEI. Trimming cost V 11 bases and J 0 bases, with 19 bases left between them. This CDR3 has 15 amino acids. DNA of the CDR3: TGTGCCGGGATACAGGGTGGGCTCATGAACACTGAAGCTTTCTTT. Its translation: CAGIQGGLMNTEAFF.

The chain carries TRBV27 and TRBJ1-5; D gene ambiguous. The CDR3 has 14 residues. Germline V gives CDR1 MNHEY, CDR2 SMNVEV (reference sequence). The V and J ends lost 3 bases and 5 bases respectively, with 11 bases between them. The DNA for the CDR3 is TGTGCCAGCAGTTTGGGGTACGGGGATCAGCCCCAGCATTTT. Residues: CASSLGYGDQPQHF.

The chain links TRBV19 to TRBJ2-7, with D perhaps matching TRBD1 (6 bases). Between the trimmed V and J ends, which lost 3 bases and 6 bases, there was a span of 12 bases. The CDR3 is 13 amino acids. The germline V gene has CDR1 LNHDA and CDR2 SQIVND (reference sequence). CDR3 bases: TGTGCCAGTAGTATCGTACAGGGTCGCGAGCAGTACTTC. Translation gives CASSIVQGREQYF.